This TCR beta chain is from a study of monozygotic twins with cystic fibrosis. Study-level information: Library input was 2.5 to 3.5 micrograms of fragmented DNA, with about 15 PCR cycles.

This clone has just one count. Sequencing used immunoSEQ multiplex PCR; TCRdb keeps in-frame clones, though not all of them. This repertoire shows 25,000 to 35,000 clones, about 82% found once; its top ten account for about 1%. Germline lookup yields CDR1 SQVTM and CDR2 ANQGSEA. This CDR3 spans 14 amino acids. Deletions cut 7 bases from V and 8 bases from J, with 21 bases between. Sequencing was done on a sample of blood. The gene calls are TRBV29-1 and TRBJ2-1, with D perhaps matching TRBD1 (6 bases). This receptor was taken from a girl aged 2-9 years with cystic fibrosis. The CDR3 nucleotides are TGCAGCGCTACAGGGTACAATAAAGTCTATGAGCAGTTCTTC. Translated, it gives CSATGYNKVYEQFF.